The clone carrying this T cell receptor (beta chain) was detected only a few times. The V segment lost 0 bases and the J segment 8 bases; nucleotides outside the gene matches: 9. The CDR3 covers 16 residues. CDR1 LNHNV and CDR2 YYDKDF come from the germline V gene (reference sequence). The authors' processing: Researchers report that nucleated cell counts were estimated from reference gene primer amplification. Libraries were prepared by immunoSEQ multiplex PCR; TCRdb keeps only in-frame clonotypes and omits some of them. From that table come the V and J calls and clone size; the DNA was used to work out D and trimming. The sample carries a few hundred thousand clones, under 90% recorded once. This entry comes from a study of blood T cell repertoires in COVID-19. Study context: Specimens from acute and convalescent COVID-19 originated in the United States, Italy and Spain. The cDNA or gDNA used as material had been derived from T cells, B-cell-depleted T cells, or PBMCs.

The sample consisted of peripheral blood. The TCR sequence derives from a man aged 25-45 years with active or convalescent COVID-19. The rearrangement links TRBV15 to TRBJ2-1; TRBD2 agrees at 8 bases. The CDR3 coding sequence is TGTGCCACCAGCAGAGATACGGGGGGGCCCGGCGATGAGCAGTTCTTC. It codes for CATSRDTGGPGDEQFF.